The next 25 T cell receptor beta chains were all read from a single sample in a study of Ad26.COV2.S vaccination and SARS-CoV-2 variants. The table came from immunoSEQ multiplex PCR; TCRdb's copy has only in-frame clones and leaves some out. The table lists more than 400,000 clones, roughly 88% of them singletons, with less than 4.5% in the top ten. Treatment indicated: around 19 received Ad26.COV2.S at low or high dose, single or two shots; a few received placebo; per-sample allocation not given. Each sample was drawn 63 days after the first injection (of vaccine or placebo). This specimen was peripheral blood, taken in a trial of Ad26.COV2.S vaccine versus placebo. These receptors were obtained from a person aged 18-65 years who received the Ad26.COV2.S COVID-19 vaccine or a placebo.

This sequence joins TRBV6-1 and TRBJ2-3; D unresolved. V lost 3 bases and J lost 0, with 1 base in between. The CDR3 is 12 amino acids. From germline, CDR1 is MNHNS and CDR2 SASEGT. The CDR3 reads CASSDSTDTQYF. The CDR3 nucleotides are TGTGCCAGCAGTGACAGCACAGATACGCAGTATTTT.

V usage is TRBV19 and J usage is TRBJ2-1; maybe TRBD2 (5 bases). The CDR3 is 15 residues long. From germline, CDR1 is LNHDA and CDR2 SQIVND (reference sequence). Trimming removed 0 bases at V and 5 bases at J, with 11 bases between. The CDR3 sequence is CASSIDSSGHNEQFF. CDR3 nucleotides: TGTGCCAGTAGTATAGATTCGAGCGGACACAATGAGCAGTTCTTC.

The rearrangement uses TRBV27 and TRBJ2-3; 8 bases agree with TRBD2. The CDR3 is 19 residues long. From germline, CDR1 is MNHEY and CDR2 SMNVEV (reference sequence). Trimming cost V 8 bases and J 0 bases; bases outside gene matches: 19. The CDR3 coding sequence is TGTGCCAGCCTGACGGAACTAGCGGTCCAAGCCCCTAGCACAGATACGCAGTATTTT. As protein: CASLTELAVQAPSTDTQYF.

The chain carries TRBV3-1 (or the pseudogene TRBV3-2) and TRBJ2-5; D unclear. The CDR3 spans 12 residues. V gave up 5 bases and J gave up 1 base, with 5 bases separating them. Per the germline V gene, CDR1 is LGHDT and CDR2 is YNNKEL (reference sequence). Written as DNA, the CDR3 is TGTGCCAGCAGCAGAAGCCAAGAGACCCAGTACTTC. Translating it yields CASSRSQETQYF.

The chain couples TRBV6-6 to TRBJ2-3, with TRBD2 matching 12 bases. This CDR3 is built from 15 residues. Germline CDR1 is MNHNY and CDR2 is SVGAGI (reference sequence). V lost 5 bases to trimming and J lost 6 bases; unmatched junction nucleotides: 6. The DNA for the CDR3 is TGTGCCAGCAGTCCTCGACTAGCGGGAGTGGATACGCAGTATTTT. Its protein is CASSPRLAGVDTQYF.

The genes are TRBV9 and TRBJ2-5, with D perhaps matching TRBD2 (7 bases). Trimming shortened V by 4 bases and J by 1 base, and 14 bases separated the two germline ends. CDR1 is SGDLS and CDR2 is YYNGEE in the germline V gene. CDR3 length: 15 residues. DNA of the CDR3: TGTGCCAGCAGCAGCGGGGCAGGGGTCCAAGAGACCCAGTACTTC. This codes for CASSSGAGVQETQYF.

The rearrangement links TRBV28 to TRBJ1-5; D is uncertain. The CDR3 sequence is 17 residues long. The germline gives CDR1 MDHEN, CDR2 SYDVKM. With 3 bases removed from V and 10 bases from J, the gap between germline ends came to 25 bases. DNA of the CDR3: TGTGCCAGCAGTTTGGGAACCGACCCCGCCCCCCGCCGTCCCCAGCATTTT. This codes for CASSLGTDPAPRRPQHF.

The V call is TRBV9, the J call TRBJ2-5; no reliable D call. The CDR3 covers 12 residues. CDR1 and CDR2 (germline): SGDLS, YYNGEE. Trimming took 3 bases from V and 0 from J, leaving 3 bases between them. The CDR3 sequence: CASSENQETQYF. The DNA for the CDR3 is TGTGCCAGCAGCGAAAACCAAGAGACCCAGTACTTC.

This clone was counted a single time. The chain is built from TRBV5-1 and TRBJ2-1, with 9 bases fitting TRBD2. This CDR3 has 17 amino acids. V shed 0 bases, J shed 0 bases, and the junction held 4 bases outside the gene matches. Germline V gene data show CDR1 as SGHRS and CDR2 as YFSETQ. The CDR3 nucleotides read TGCGCCAGCAGCTTGGGGACTAGCGCCAGCTCCTACAATGAGCAGTTCTTC. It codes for CASSLGTSASSYNEQFF.

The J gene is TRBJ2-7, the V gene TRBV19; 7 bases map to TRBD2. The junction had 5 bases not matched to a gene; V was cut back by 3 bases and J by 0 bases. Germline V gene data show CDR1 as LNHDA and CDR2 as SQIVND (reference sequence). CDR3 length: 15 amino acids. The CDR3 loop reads CASSIRLAVSYEQYF. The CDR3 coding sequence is TGTGCCAGTAGTATCCGCCTAGCGGTCTCCTACGAGCAGTACTTC. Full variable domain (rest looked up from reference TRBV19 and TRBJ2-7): DGGITQSPKYLFRKEGQNVTLSCEQNLNHDAMYWYRQDPGQGLRLIYYSQIVNDFQKGDIAEGYSVSREKKESFPLTVTSAQKNPTAFYLCASSIRLAVSYEQYFGPGTRLTVT.

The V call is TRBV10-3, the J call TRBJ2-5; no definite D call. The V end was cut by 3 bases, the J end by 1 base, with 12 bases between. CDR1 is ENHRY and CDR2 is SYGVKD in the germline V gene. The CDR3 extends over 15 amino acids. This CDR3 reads CAISEVGRLQETQYF. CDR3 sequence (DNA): TGTGCCATCAGTGAAGTCGGCAGACTCCAAGAGACCCAGTACTTC.

This chain's CDR3 is CASSTFWAPNTEAFF. The CDR3 coding sequence is TGTGCCAGCAGTACATTTTGGGCGCCGAACACTGAAGCTTTCTTT. The genes are TRBV6-2 or TRBV6-3 and TRBJ1-1, with unresolved D. Germline V gene data show CDR1 as MNHEY and CDR2 as SVGEGT. V dropped 5 bases and J dropped 1 base, with 14 bases sitting between them. The CDR3 consists of 15 residues.

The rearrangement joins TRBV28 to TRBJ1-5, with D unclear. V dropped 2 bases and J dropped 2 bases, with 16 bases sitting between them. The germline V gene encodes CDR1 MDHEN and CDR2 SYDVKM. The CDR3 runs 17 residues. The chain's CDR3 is CASSLLGGRWGNQPQHF. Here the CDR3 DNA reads TGTGCCAGCAGTTTACTGGGAGGGCGTTGGGGCAATCAGCCCCAGCATTTT.

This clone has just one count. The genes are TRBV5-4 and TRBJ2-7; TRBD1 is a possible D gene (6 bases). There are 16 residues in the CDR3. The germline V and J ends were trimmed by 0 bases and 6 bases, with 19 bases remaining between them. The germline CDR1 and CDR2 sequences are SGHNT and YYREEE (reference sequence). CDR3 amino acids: CASSLGGTRNSGEQYF. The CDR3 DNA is TGTGCCAGCAGCTTGGGGGGGACAAGAAATTCGGGCGAGCAGTACTTC. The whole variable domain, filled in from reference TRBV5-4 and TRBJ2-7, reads ETGVTQSPTHLIKTRGQQVTLRCSSQSGHNTVSWYQQALGQGPQFIFQYYREEENGRGNFPPRFSGLQFPNYSSELNVNALELDDSALYLCASSLGGTRNSGEQYFGPGTRLTVT.

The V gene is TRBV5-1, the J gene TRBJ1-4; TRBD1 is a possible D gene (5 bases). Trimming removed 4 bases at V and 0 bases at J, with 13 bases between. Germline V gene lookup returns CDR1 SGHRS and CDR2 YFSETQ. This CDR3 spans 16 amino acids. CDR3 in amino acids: CASSMKGLATNEKLFF. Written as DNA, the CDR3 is TGCGCCAGCAGCATGAAGGGACTTGCAACTAATGAAAAACTGTTTTTT.

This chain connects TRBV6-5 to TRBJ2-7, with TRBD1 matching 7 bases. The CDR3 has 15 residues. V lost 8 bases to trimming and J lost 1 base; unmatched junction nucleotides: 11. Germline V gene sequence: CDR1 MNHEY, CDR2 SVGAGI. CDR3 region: CASLERGGGSYEQYF. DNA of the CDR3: TGTGCCAGCTTAGAACGAGGGGGCGGGTCCTACGAGCAGTACTTC.

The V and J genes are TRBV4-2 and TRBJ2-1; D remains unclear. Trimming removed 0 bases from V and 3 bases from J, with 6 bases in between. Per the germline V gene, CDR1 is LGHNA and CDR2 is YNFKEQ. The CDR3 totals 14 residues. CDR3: CASSQDGDYNEQFF. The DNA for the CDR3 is TGTGCCAGCAGCCAAGATGGGGACTACAATGAGCAGTTCTTC.

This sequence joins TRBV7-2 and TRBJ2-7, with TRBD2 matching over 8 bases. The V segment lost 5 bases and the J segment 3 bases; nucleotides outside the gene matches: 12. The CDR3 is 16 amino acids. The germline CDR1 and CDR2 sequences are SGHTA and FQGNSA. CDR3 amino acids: CASSKQLAEGYYEQYF. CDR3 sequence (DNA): TGTGCCAGCAGCAAACAACTAGCGGAAGGATACTACGAGCAGTACTTC. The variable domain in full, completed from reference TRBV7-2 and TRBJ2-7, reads GAGVSQSPSNKVTEKGKDVELRCDPISGHTALYWYRQSLGQGLEFLIYFQGNSAPDKSGLPSDRFSAERTGGSVSTLTIQRTQQEDSAVYLCASSKQLAEGYYEQYFGPGTRLTVT.

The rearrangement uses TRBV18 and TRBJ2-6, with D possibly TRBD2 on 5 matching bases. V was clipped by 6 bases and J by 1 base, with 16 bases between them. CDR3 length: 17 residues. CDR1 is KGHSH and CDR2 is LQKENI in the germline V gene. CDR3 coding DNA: TGTGCCAGCTCCCGAAGTAGTCCGGGGTCTGGGGCCAACGTCCTGACTTTC. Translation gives CASSRSSPGSGANVLTF.

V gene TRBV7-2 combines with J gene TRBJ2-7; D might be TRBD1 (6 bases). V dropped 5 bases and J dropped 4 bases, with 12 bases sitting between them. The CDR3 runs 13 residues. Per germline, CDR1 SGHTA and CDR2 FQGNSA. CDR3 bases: TGTGCCAGCAGCCCCCGACAGGTTTACGAGCAGTACTTC. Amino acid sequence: CASSPRQVYEQYF.

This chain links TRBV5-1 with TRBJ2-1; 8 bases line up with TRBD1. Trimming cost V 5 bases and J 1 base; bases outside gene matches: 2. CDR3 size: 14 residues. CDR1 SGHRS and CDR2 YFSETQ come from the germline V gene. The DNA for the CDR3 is TGCGCCAGCAGAGGGACAGGATCCTACAATGAGCAGTTCTTC. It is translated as CASRGTGSYNEQFF.

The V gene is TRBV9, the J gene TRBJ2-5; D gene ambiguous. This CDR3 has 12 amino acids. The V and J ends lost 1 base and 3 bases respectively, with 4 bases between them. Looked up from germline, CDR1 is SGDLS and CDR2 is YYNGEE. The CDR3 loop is CASSVSEETQYF. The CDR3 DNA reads TGTGCCAGCAGCGTATCGGAAGAGACCCAGTACTTC.

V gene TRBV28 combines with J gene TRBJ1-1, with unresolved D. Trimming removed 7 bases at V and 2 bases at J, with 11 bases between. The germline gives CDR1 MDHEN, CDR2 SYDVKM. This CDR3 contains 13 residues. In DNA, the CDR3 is TGTGCCAGCACCTTGACAATCAACACTGAAGCTTTCTTT. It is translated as CASTLTINTEAFF.

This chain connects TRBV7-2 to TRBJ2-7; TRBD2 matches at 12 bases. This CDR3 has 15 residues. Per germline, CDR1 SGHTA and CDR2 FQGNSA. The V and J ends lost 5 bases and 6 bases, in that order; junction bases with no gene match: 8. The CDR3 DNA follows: TGTGCCAGCAGCCCCCGACTAGCGGGAGCGGGCGAGCAGTACTTC. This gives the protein CASSPRLAGAGEQYF. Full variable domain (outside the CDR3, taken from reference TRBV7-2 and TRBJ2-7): GAGVSQSPSNKVTEKGKDVELRCDPISGHTALYWYRQSLGQGLEFLIYFQGNSAPDKSGLPSDRFSAERTGGSVSTLTIQRTQQEDSAVYLCASSPRLAGAGEQYFGPGTRLTVT.

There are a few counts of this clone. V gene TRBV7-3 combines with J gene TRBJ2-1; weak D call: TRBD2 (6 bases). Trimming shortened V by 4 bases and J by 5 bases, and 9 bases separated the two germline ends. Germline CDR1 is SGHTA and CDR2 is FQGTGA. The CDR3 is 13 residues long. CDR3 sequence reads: CASSSGLNNEQFF. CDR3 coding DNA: TGTGCCAGCAGCTCAGGACTAAACAATGAGCAGTTCTTC.